One and the same sample provided the 6 T cell receptor beta chains below, sequenced in a study of OX40 agonist ivuxolimab in advanced cancers. Produced via immunoSEQ multiplex PCR; TCRdb's table is partial and in-frame only. The repertoire holds about 32,000 clones, with 75% to 95% as singletons. The sample was CD4+ or CD8+ T cells sorted from blood, taken in a trial of the OX40 agonist ivuxolimab. All receptors derive from an adult with an advanced solid tumor such as melanoma, head and neck, liver or kidney cancer.

This clone occurred a few times. The gene calls are TRBV14 and TRBJ2-7; perhaps TRBD1 as D (6 bases). V was clipped by 4 bases and J by 6 bases, with 31 bases between them. CDR1 is SGHDN, CDR2 FVKESK, per germline. The CDR3 is 19 amino acids. The CDR3 here is CASSLDRRRQGPWKGEQYF. DNA for the CDR3: TGTGCCAGCAGCCTTGACAGGCGTCGGCAGGGCCCATGGAAGGGCGAGCAGTACTTC.

This clone has just one count. V is TRBV27 and J is TRBJ1-3; tentatively, D is TRBD1 (5 bases). The CDR3 contains 21 residues. From germline, CDR1 is MNHEY and CDR2 SMNVEV (reference sequence). Between the trimmed V and J ends, which lost 8 bases and 0 bases, there was a span of 32 bases. This CDR3 is CASPRPRRSNGGPSSGNTIYF. The CDR3 coding sequence is TGTGCCAGCCCCCGCCCGCGGCGATCTAATGGGGGACCGAGCTCTGGAAACACCATATATTTT.

The J gene is TRBJ2-5, the V gene TRBV6-5; the D is unclear. This CDR3 comprises 15 residues. Trimming cost V 0 bases and J 5 bases, with 13 bases left between them. Germline V gene lookup returns CDR1 MNHEY and CDR2 SVGAGI. CDR3 protein: CASSYSKAGTETQYF. The CDR3 DNA reads TGTGCCAGCAGTTACTCGAAAGCAGGAACGGAGACCCAGTACTTC.

The V gene is TRBV15, the J gene TRBJ2-5, with 8 bases aligning to TRBD1. The CDR3 sequence is 16 residues long. Germline CDR1 is LNHNV and CDR2 is YYDKDF (reference sequence). Germline trimming cut 0 bases from V and 0 bases from J; bases unmatched to any gene: 3. CDR3 sequence (DNA): TGTGCCACCAGCAGAGAGGACAGGGCCTACCAAGAGACCCAGTACTTC. It is translated as CATSREDRAYQETQYF. The full variable domain, with the rest looked up from reference TRBV15 and TRBJ2-5, is DAMVIQNPRYQVTQFGKPVTLSCSQTLNHNVMYWYQQKSSQAPKLLFHYYDKDFNNEADTPDNFQSRRPNTSFCFLDIRSPGLGDTAMYLCATSREDRAYQETQYFGPGTRLLVL.

This sequence joins TRBV11-2 and TRBJ2-3; no clear D. Trimming cost V 3 bases and J 6 bases, with 7 bases left between them. Germline lookup yields CDR1 SGHAT and CDR2 FQNNGV. The CDR3 length is 12 residues. CDR3 sequence: CASSLVGDTQYF. The CDR3 region has the DNA TGTGCCAGCAGCTTGGTAGGGGATACGCAGTATTTT.

This clone was recorded a few times. The rearrangement links TRBV27 to TRBJ2-2; 10 positions agree with TRBD2. The CDR3 spans 14 residues. V shed 4 bases and J 6 bases; nucleotides not matched to a gene: 2. The germline V gene has CDR1 MNHEY and CDR2 SMNVEV (reference sequence). This CDR3 is CASSWLAGAGELFF. The CDR3 DNA sequence: TGTGCCAGCAGTTGGCTAGCGGGAGCCGGGGAGCTGTTTTTT.